Each of the 14 T cell receptor beta chains below was sequenced from the same sample in a study of Tregs in tolerant kidney transplant recipients. Only in-frame clones appear in the TCRdb table, and some are missing; sequencing was by immunoSEQ multiplex PCR. This sample has 110,000 or so clones, with around 94% found just once. Sequencing was carried out using CD4+ T cells from blood. These receptors originate from a human donor in good health.

The chain combines TRBV5-6 with TRBJ2-1, with D maybe TRBD1 (6 bases). Trimming took off 6 bases at V and 13 bases at J, with 20 bases between the two ends. The CDR3 has 13 amino acids. Germline CDR1 is SGHDT and CDR2 is YYEEEE. The DNA for the CDR3 is TGTGCCAGCACTAAATCCCCCCCAGGGGAACAGTTCTTC. It is translated as CASTKSPPGEQFF.

This chain connects TRBV6-6 to TRBJ2-7; TRBD1 aligns across 8 bases. Germline loops: CDR1 MNHNY, CDR2 SVGAGI (reference sequence). The CDR3 extends over 16 amino acids. Trimming removed 4 bases from V and 0 bases from J; junction bases left unmatched: 8. CDR3 loop: CASSSALTGASYEQYF. CDR3 nucleotide sequence: TGTGCCAGCAGTTCCGCCCTGACAGGGGCCTCCTACGAGCAGTACTTC.

The chain recombines TRBV4-1 with TRBJ2-7; possible D gene TRBD1, 6 bases. The germline CDR1 and CDR2 sequences are MGHRA and YSYEKL. The V gene lost 1 base and the J gene lost 3 bases, with 13 bases spanning the gap. This CDR3 contains 15 residues. The CDR3 reads CASSQVGTRGYEQYF. In DNA form, the CDR3 reads TGCGCCAGCAGCCAAGTGGGGACAAGGGGCTACGAGCAGTACTTC.

This clone appeared once. V gene TRBV30 combines with J gene TRBJ2-5; possible D gene TRBD2, 6 bases. The length of the CDR3 is 14 residues. Per germline, CDR1 GTSNPN and CDR2 SVGIG (reference sequence). V shed 3 bases and J shed 5 bases, with 16 bases lying between them. The CDR3 here is CAWSRDSLGETQYF. In nucleotides, the CDR3 is TGTGCCTGGAGCCGGGACTCCTTGGGGGAGACCCAGTACTTC.

The chain joins TRBV15 to TRBJ1-1, with TRBD1 as a possible D gene (6 bases). V was trimmed by 0 bases and J by 11 bases, leaving 16 bases between them. The CDR3 is 14 residues long. Germline V gives CDR1 LNHNV, CDR2 YYDKDF (reference sequence). CDR3 amino acids: CATSRDGTPLGAFF. CDR3 DNA sequence: TGTGCCACCAGCAGAGACGGGACACCCCTTGGGGCTTTCTTT.

The rearrangement links TRBV19 to TRBJ1-2; D might be TRBD1 (5 bases). Germline V gives CDR1 LNHDA, CDR2 SQIVND (reference sequence). Trimming stripped 2 bases from V and 2 bases from J, with 18 bases between. This CDR3 is 17 amino acids long. In DNA, the CDR3 is TGTGCCAGTAGTATACGGGGTCGGAGCAGGGCGAACTATGGCTACACCTTC. It yields the protein CASSIRGRSRANYGYTF.

This clone has just one count. The junction departs from germline at one end; a sequencing error may be responsible. The chain carries TRBV7-7 and TRBJ2-7; D gene unclear. The CDR3 is 14 residues long. Germline assignment: CDR1 SSHAT and CDR2 FNYEAQ (reference sequence). The CDR3 sequence: CASSPRSGFYEQYF. CDR3 in DNA: TGTGCTAGCAGCCCCCGAAGTGGGTTCTACGAGCAGTACTTC.

The rearrangement uses TRBV5-1 and TRBJ1-1, with D maybe TRBD1 (5 bases). Looked up from germline, CDR1 is SGHRS and CDR2 is YFSETQ. V dropped 6 bases and J dropped 4 bases, with 16 bases sitting between them. The CDR3 sequence is 14 residues long. The CDR3 region is CASTARTGGTEAFF. The CDR3 coding sequence is TGCGCCAGCACAGCCAGGACGGGGGGCACTGAAGCTTTCTTT.

The chain uses TRBV11-2 and TRBJ2-3; weak D call: TRBD2 (5 bases). The CDR3 is made up of 14 amino acids. Per germline, CDR1 SGHAT and CDR2 FQNNGV. Between the trimmed V and J ends, which lost 0 bases and 6 bases, there was a span of 10 bases. In DNA, the CDR3 is TGTGCCAGCAGCTTAGATACGGGAATGGATACGCAGTATTTT. Its translation: CASSLDTGMDTQYF.

The V and J genes are TRBV25-1 and TRBJ2-3; maybe TRBD1 (6 bases). Germline lookup yields CDR1 MGHDK and CDR2 SYGVNS. The V and J ends lost 4 bases and 1 base respectively, with 6 bases between them. CDR3 length: 13 amino acids. CDR3 in amino acids: CASSGTGTDTQYF. Here the CDR3 DNA reads TGTGCCAGCAGTGGGACAGGCACAGATACGCAGTATTTT.

V usage is TRBV5-4 and J usage is TRBJ1-2, with D possibly matching TRBD1 (6 bases). The V gene lost 4 bases and the J gene lost 3 bases, with 16 bases spanning the gap. Germline loops: CDR1 SGHNT, CDR2 YYREEE (reference sequence). This CDR3 region has 15 residues. CDR3 protein: CASSLKGGADYGYTF. CDR3 coding DNA: TGTGCCAGCAGCCTGAAGGGGGGCGCCGACTATGGCTACACCTTC.

The CDR3: CASSSYVMNTEAFF. The CDR3 DNA reads as TGTGCCAGCAGCTCCTACGTAATGAACACTGAAGCTTTCTTT. This chain connects TRBV27 to TRBJ1-1; D remains unclear. This CDR3 comprises 14 residues. Trimming removed 6 bases at V and 0 bases at J, with 11 bases between. The germline V gene has CDR1 MNHEY and CDR2 SMNVEV (reference sequence).

The V call is TRBV6-4, the J call TRBJ2-5; TRBD1 or TRBD2 may be the D gene (5 bases each). The CDR3 runs 13 residues. CDR1 is MRHNA and CDR2 is SNTAGT in the germline V gene. The V end lost 7 bases, the J end lost 1 base, and 10 bases lay between the germline ends. The CDR3 reads CASKRDRQETQYF. The CDR3 DNA follows: TGTGCCAGCAAGAGGGACCGCCAAGAGACCCAGTACTTC.

The rearrangement joins TRBV6-5 to TRBJ1-4; TRBD1 matches at 11 bases. CDR1 MNHEY and CDR2 SVGAGI come from the germline V gene. Losses at the gene ends were 6 bases for V and 7 bases for J; bases not matched to a gene: 4. The CDR3 has 14 residues. CDR3 DNA: TGTGCCAGCAGGCGGGGGACAGGGGGTGAAAAACTGTTTTTT. The encoded protein is CASRRGTGGEKLFF.